Listed below are T cell receptor beta chains from one sample, sequenced in a study of T cell changes during pregnancy in multiple sclerosis. Assay: immunoSEQ multiplex PCR; the TCRdb copy retains only in-frame clones and omits some. In the table there are some 69,000 clones, roughly 92% of which are singletons. The sequencing used peripheral blood, collected in the second trimester of pregnancy. These receptors all stem from a female donor in good health, enrolled as a control in a pregnancy study. Each CDR3 is given with its conserved first and last residue. Each record gives: J gene, clone size, V gene, D gene, CDR3 protein, CDR3 DNA. The D gene is left open where the match is weak. A row's size may be missing; if present it is once, few, many or a size class.

TRBJ2-3,-,TRBV7-9,TRBD2,CASSLGGGGATDTQYF,TGTGCCAGCAGCTTAGGGGGCGGGGGGGCGACAGATACGCAGTATTTT
TRBJ1-1,-,TRBV4-3,-,CASSSDLNTEAFF,TGCGCCAGCAGCTCCGATCTAAACACTGAAGCTTTCTTT
TRBJ2-7,-,TRBV25-1,-,CASSESNEGTDEQYF,TGTGCCAGCAGTGAATCAAATGAGGGGACTGACGAGCAGTACTTC
TRBJ2-3,-,TRBV5-1,TRBD2,CASSLLIAGGSTDTQYF,TGCGCCAGCAGCCTACTAATAGCGGGGGGGAGCACAGATACGCAGTATTTT
TRBJ2-1,-,TRBV28,-,CASKPGVYEQFF,TGTGCCAGCAAACCAGGGGTCTATGAGCAGTTCTTC
TRBJ2-1,-,TRBV25-1,TRBD1,CASSEPTGGSYNEQFF,TGTGCCAGCAGTGAGCCCACAGGGGGATCCTACAATGAGCAGTTCTTC
TRBJ1-3,-,TRBV5-6,-,CASSLMGGSGNTIYF,TGTGCCAGCAGCTTGATGGGGGGGTCTGGAAACACCATATATTTT
TRBJ1-1,-,TRBV6-1,-,CASSIRDTEAFF,TGTGCCAGCAGTATCCGGGACACTGAAGCTTTCTTT
TRBJ2-1,once,TRBV29-1,-,CSVPLLRVNNEQFF,TGCAGCGTCCCCCTTTTACGGGTTAACAATGAGCAGTTCTTC
TRBJ2-3,-,TRBV6-6,-,CASSYGHITDTQYF,TGTGCCAGCAGTTATGGGCATATCACAGATACGCAGTATTTT
TRBJ2-7,-,TRBV2,-,CASSEEGSEQYF,TGTGCCAGCAGTGAGGAGGGCAGCGAGCAGTACTTC
TRBJ1-6,-,TRBV18,-,CASSPTGGDHRSPLHF,TGTGCCAGCTCACCTACCGGAGGGGACCACAGGTCACCCCTCCACTTT
TRBJ2-7,-,TRBV28,-,CASTRSGGSSYEQYF,TGTGCCAGCACCCGAAGTGGGGGGTCCTCCTACGAGCAGTACTTC
TRBJ2-1,-,TRBV4-2,TRBD2,CASSRTLTGTSGGSYNEQFF,TGTGCCAGCAGCCGAACGTTAACCGGGACTAGCGGGGGATCCTACAATGAGCAGTTCTTC
TRBJ2-2,-,TRBV6-5,-,CASNQSPTGELFF,TGTGCCAGCAACCAGTCCCCCACCGGGGAGCTGTTTTTT
TRBJ1-3,-,TRBV9,-,CASSEYRGTIYF,TGTGCCAGCAGCGAGTACCGGGGCACCATATATTTT
TRBJ1-4,-,TRBV5-4,-,CASSSRFGNEKLFF,TGTGCCAGCAGTTCGAGATTTGGTAATGAAAAACTGTTTTTT
TRBJ1-2,-,TRBV20-1,-,CSARDLGGYTF,TGCAGTGCTAGAGATCTCGGGGGCTACACCTTC
TRBJ2-5,once,TRBV23-1,-,CASSREGQQETQYF,TGCGCCAGCAGTCGGGAAGGACAGCAAGAGACCCAGTACTTC
TRBJ1-1,-,TRBV4-3,-,CASSQVRRGTEAFF,TGCGCCAGCAGCCAAGTTCGTCGGGGCACTGAAGCTTTCTTT
TRBJ2-2,-,TRBV27,-,CASSFEQNTGELFF,TGTGCCAGCAGTTTTGAACAGAACACCGGGGAGCTGTTTTTT
TRBJ2-5,-,TRBV6-5,TRBD2,CASGRAGEGETQYF,TGTGCCAGCGGACGGGCGGGGGAGGGGGAGACCCAGTACTTC
TRBJ2-7,-,TRBV7-2,-,CASLTDYSAFGEQYF,TGTGCCAGCCTTACCGATTATAGCGCCTTTGGGGAGCAGTACTTC
TRBJ2-4,once,TRBV28,TRBD2,CASSPSREGPAQYF,TGTGCCAGCAGCCCTTCACGGGAGGGGCCAGCTCAGTACTTC
TRBJ2-1,-,TRBV5-5,TRBD2,CASSSTSGAYNEQFF,TGTGCCAGCAGCTCCACTAGCGGGGCCTACAATGAGCAGTTCTTC
TRBJ2-4,-,TRBV18,TRBD1,CASSSGTGVNIQYF,TGTGCCAGCTCATCCGGGACAGGGGTAAACATTCAGTACTTC
TRBJ1-4,-,TRBV18,-,CASSPPSATNEKLFF,TGTGCCAGCTCACCACCGTCAGCAACTAATGAAAAACTGTTTTTT
TRBJ2-2,-,TRBV7-9,-,CASSLQGTGELFF,TGTGCCAGCAGCTTACAGGGGACCGGGGAGCTGTTTTTT
TRBJ1-2,-,TRBV28,-,CASSFNSYGYTF,TGTGCCAGCAGTTTTAACAGCTATGGCTACACCTTC
TRBJ2-3,-,TRBV6-5,-,CASRVARASTDTQYF,TGTGCCAGCAGGGTAGCGAGGGCAAGCACAGATACGCAGTATTTT
TRBJ1-1,-,TRBV7-9,-,CASSWGQTMDTEAFF,TGTGCCAGCAGCTGGGGGCAGACGATGGACACTGAAGCTTTCTTT
TRBJ1-6,-,TRBV7-9,-,CASSTRTVAPSSPLHF,TGTGCCAGCAGCACAAGGACAGTCGCACCTAGTTCACCCCTCCACTTT
TRBJ2-7,-,TRBV9,-,CASSVGSFYEQYF,TGTGCCAGCAGCGTAGGTTCCTTCTACGAGCAGTACTTC
TRBJ2-2,-,TRBV5-1,TRBD1,CASSADRGNTGELFF,TGCGCCAGCAGCGCGGACAGGGGTAACACCGGGGAGCTGTTTTTT
TRBJ2-5,-,TRBV7-2,-,CASVVGGAQETQYF,TGTGCCAGCGTGGTGGGTGGAGCCCAAGAGACCCAGTACTTC
TRBJ1-1,once,TRBV25-1,TRBD1,CASSLTGAGTEAFF,TGTGCCAGCAGCCTGACAGGGGCCGGCACTGAAGCTTTCTTT
TRBJ1-1,-,TRBV15,-,CATSTNRVGEAFF,TGTGCCACCAGCACGAACAGGGTGGGGGAAGCTTTCTTT
TRBJ2-3,-,TRBV4-3,-,CASSQGGGEVGTQYF,TGCGCCAGCAGCCAAGGGGGCGGGGAGGTGGGTACGCAGTATTTT
TRBJ2-2,once,TRBV27,-,CASSSRSSRELFF,TGTGCCAGCTCCTCCAGGTCAAGCAGGGAGCTGTTTTTT
TRBJ2-7,once,TRBV30,-,CAWKGYLSREQYF,TGTGCCTGGAAGGGGTACCTCAGTCGGGAGCAGTACTTC
TRBJ2-1,-,TRBV5-4,TRBD2,CASSIAGGYNEQFF,TGTGCCAGCAGCATAGCGGGGGGCTACAATGAGCAGTTCTTC
TRBJ1-2,-,TRBV18,TRBD1,CASSRTGDDGYTF,TGTGCCAGCTCCCGGACAGGGGATGATGGCTACACCTTC
TRBJ2-1,-,TRBV15,TRBD2,CATSPGGGRDEQFF,TGTGCCACCAGCCCCGGGGGCGGGAGGGATGAGCAGTTCTTC